This T cell receptor (beta chain) stems from a study of cytomegalovirus exposure and HLA in healthy donors. Whole-study results and caveats: Presence/absence analyses rested on an assumption that sequencing depth was roughly uniform across donors. Cytomegalovirus-associated TCR beta chains were listed, numbering some 150.

Note on this clone: The antigen is unknown.

V was pared by 5 bases and J by 8 bases, with 10 bases between. Germline V CDR1 and CDR2: MNHEY, SMNVEV (reference sequence). The CDR3 spans 12 residues. PCR was performed using 60 Vbeta and 13 Jbeta primers. The data were produced by immunoSEQ multiplex PCR, yet TCRdb's version contains in-frame clones alone and is incomplete. The repertoire has some 180,000 clones, 75% to 85% of them found once; the top ten carry roughly 13%. V gene TRBV27 combines with J gene TRBJ2-1; a possible D gene is TRBD2 (6 bases). The TCR originated in a woman aged 30 to 39 in good health and CMV-seropositive. The sequenced material came from PBMCs. CDR3 loop: CASSTRDYEQFF. CDR3 DNA sequence: TGTGCCAGCAGTACCCGGGACTATGAGCAGTTCTTC.